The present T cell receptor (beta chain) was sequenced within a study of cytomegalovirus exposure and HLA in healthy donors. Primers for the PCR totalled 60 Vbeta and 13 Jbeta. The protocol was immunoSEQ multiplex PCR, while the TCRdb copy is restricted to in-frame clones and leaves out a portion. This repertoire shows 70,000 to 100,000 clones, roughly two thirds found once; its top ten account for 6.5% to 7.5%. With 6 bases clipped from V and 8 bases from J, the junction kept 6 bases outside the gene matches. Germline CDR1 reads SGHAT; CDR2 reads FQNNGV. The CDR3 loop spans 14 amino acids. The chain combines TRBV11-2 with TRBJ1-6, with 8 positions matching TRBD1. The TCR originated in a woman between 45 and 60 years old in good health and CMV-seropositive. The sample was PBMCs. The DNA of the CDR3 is TGTGCCAGCAGAACGACAGGGGTTTATTCACCCCTCCACTTT. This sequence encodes CASRTTGVYSPLHF. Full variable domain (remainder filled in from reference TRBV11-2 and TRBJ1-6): EAGVAQSPRYKIIEKRQSVAFWCNPISGHATLYWYQQILGQGPKLLIQFQNNGVVDDSQLPKDRFSAERLKGVDSTLKIQPAKLEDSAVYLCASRTTGVYSPLHFGNGTRLTVT.